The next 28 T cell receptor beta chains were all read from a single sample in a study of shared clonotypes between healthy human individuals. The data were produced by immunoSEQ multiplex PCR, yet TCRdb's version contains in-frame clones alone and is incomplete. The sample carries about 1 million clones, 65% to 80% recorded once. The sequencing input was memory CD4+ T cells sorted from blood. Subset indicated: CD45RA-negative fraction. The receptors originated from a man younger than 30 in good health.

CDR3 residues: CASSIRVIIREQYF. DNA for the CDR3: TGTGCCAGCAGCATCAGGGTCATTATACGCGAGCAGTACTTC. This chain links TRBV5-6 with TRBJ2-7; possible D gene TRBD1, 5 bases. This CDR3 region has 14 residues. Trimming left V 4 bases short and J 6 bases short, with 17 bases between. Germline CDR1 reads SGHDT; CDR2 reads YYEEEE. The whole variable domain, filled in from reference TRBV5-6 and TRBJ2-7, reads DAGVTQSPTHLIKTRGQQVTLRCSPKSGHDTVSWYQQALGQGPQFIFQYYEEEERQRGNFPDRFSGHQFPNYSSELNVNALLLGDSALYLCASSIRVIIREQYFGPGTRLTVT.

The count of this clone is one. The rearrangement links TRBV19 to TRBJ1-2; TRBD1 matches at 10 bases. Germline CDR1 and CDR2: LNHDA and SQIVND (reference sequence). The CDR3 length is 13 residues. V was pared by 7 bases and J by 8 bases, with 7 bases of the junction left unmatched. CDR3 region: CASTRQGASGYTF. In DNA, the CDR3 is TGTGCCAGTACTAGACAGGGGGCGAGCGGCTACACCTTC.

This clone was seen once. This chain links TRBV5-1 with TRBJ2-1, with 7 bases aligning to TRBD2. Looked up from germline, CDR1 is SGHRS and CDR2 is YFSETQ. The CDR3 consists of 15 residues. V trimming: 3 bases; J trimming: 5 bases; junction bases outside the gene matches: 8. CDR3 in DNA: TGCGCCAGCAGCTCGGGGACTACCCTCAACAATGAGCAGTTCTTC. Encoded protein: CASSSGTTLNNEQFF.

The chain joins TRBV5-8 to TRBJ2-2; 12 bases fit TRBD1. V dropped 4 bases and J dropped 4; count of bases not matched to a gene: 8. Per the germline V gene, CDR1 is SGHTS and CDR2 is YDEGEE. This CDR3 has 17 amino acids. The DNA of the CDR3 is TGTGCCAGCAGCCAGGGACAGGGGGCGATGATCACCGGGGAGCTGTTTTTT. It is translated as CASSQGQGAMITGELFF.

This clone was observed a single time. The DNA for the CDR3 is TGTGCCAGCAGCCCGTCGAGCGGGAAGCCCGGGGAGCTGTTTTTT. This translates into CASSPSSGKPGELFF. The chain uses TRBV7-2 and TRBJ2-2, with TRBD2 matching 7 bases. V shed 5 bases, J shed 6 bases, and the junction held 9 bases outside the gene matches. Germline assignment: CDR1 SGHTA and CDR2 FQGNSA. The CDR3 consists of 15 residues.

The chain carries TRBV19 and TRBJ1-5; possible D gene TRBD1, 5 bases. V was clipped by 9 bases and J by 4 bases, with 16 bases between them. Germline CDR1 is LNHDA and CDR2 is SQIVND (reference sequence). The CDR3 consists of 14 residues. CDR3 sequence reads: CASHLRGQNQPQHF. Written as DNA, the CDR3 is TGTGCCAGCCACCTCCGGGGCCAAAATCAGCCCCAGCATTTT.

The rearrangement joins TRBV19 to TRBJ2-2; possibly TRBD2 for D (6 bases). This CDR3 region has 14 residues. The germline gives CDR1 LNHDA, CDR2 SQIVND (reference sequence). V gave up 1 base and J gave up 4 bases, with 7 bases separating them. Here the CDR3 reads CASSIVGGTGELFF. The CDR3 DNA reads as TGTGCCAGTAGTATAGTGGGGGGCACCGGGGAGCTGTTTTTT.

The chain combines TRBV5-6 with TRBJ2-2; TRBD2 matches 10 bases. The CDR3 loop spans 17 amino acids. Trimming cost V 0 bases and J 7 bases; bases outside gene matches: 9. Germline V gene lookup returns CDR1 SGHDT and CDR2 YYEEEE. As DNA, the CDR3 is TGTGCCAGCAGCTTGGATACTAGCGGGGCCTGGGGCGGGGAGCTGTTTTTT. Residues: CASSLDTSGAWGGELFF. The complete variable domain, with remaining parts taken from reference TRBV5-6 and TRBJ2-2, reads DAGVTQSPTHLIKTRGQQVTLRCSPKSGHDTVSWYQQALGQGPQFIFQYYEEEERQRGNFPDRFSGHQFPNYSSELNVNALLLGDSALYLCASSLDTSGAWGGELFFGEGSRLTVL.

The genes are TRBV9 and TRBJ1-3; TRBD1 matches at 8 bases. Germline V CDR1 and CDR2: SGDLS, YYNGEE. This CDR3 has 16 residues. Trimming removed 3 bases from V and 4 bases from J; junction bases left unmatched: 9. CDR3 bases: TGTGCCAGCAGCGGACCAAGGACAGGGAGAGGAAACACCATATATTTT. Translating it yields CASSGPRTGRGNTIYF.

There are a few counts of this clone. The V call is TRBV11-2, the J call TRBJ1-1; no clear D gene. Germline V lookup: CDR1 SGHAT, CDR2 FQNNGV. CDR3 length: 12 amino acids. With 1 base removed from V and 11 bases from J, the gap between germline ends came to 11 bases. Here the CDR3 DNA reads TGTGCCAGCAGCTTAGGGAGACTGACCGCTTTCTTT. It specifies CASSLGRLTAFF.

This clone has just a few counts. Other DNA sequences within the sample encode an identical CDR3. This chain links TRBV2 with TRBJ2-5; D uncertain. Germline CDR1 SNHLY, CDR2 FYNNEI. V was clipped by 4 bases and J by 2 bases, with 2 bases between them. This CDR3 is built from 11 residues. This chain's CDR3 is CASSVQETQYF. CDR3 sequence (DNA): TGTGCCAGCAGTGTTCAAGAGACCCAGTACTTC.

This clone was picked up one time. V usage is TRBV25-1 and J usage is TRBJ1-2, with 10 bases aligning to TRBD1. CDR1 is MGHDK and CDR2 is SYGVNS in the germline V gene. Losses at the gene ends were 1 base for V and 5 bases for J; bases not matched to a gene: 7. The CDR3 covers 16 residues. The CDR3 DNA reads TGTGCCAGCAGTGAATCGGGGACAGGGGTGGCGTATGGCTACACCTTC. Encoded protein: CASSESGTGVAYGYTF.

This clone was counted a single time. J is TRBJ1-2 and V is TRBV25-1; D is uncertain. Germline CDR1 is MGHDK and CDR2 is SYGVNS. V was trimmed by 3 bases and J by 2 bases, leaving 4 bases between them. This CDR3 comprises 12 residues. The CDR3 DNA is TGTGCCAGCAGTGACGGCAACTATGGCTACACCTTC. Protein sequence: CASSDGNYGYTF.

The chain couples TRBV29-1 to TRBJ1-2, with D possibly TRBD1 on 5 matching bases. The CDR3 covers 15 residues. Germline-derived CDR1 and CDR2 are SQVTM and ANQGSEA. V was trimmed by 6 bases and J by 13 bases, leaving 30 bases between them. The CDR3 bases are TGCAGCGTCCCAAAGGGGTGGGTCTCGGGATTCTCGGGCACCTTC. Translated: CSVPKGWVSGFSGTF.

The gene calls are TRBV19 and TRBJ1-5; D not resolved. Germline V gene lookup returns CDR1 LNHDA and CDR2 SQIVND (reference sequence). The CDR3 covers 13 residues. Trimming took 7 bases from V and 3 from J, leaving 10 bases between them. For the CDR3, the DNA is TGTGCCAGTACAACGGGGTACAATCAGCCCCAGCATTTT. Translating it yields CASTTGYNQPQHF.

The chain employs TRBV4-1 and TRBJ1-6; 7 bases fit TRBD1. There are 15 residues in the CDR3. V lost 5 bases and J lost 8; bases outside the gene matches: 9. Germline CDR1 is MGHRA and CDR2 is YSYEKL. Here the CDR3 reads CASSLLDRMDSPLHF. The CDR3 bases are TGCGCCAGCAGCTTACTGGACAGGATGGATTCACCCCTCCACTTT.

The CDR3 sequence: CASSAMILAGAFHEQYF. CDR3 DNA: TGTGCCAGCAGTGCGATGATCCTAGCGGGAGCCTTCCACGAGCAGTACTTC. This chain connects TRBV25-1 to TRBJ2-7; 10 bases agree with TRBD2. Germline values: CDR1 MGHDK, CDR2 SYGVNS. The CDR3 runs to 17 residues. With V trimmed by 4 bases and J by 5 bases, 14 bases remained unmatched.

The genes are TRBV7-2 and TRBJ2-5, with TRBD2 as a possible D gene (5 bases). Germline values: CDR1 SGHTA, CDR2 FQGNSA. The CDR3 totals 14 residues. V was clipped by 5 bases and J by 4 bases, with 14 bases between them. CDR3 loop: CASSPLRAGETQYF. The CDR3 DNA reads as TGTGCCAGCAGCCCTCTGAGGGCCGGAGAGACCCAGTACTTC.

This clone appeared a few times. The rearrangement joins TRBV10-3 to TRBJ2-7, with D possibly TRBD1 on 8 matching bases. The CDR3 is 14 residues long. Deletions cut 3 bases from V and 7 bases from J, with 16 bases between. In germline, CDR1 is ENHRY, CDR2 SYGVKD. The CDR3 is CAISDGQGGEEQYF. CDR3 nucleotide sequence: TGTGCCATCAGTGACGGACAGGGAGGGGAAGAGCAGTACTTC.

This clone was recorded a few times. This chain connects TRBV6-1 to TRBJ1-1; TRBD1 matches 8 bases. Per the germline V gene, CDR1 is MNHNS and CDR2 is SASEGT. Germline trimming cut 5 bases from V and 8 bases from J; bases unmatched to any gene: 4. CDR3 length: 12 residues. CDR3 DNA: TGTGCCAGCAGTCAATGGGACAGGGAAGCTTTCTTT. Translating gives CASSQWDREAFF.

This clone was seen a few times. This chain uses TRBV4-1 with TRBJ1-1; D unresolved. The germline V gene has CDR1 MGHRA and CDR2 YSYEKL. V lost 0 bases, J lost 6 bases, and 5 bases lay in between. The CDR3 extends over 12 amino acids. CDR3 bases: TGCGCCAGCAGCCAAGATCGGGCTGAAGCTTTCTTT. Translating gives CASSQDRAEAFF.

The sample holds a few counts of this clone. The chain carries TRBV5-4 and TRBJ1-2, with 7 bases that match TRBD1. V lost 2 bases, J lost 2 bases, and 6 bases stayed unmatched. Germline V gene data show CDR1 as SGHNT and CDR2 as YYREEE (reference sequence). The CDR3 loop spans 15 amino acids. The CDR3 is CASSFDRAANYGYTF. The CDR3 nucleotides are TGTGCCAGCAGCTTTGACAGGGCGGCGAACTATGGCTACACCTTC. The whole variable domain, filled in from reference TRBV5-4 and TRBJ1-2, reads ETGVTQSPTHLIKTRGQQVTLRCSSQSGHNTVSWYQQALGQGPQFIFQYYREEENGRGNFPPRFSGLQFPNYSSELNVNALELDDSALYLCASSFDRAANYGYTFGSGTRLTVV.

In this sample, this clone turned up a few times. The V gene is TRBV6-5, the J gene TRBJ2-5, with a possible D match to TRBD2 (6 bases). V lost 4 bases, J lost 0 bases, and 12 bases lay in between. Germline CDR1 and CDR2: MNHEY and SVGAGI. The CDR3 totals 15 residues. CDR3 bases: TGTGCCAGCAGTTCTATCGGGACTTACCAAGAGACCCAGTACTTC. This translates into CASSSIGTYQETQYF.

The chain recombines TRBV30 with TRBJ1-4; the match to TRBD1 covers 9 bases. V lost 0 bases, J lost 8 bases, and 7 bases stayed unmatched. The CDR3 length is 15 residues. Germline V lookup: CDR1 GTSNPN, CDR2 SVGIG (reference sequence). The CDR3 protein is CAWSVTTGGTEKLFF. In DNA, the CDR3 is TGTGCCTGGAGTGTTACGACAGGGGGAACCGAAAAACTGTTTTTT. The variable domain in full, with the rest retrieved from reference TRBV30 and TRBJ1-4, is SQTIHQWPATLVQPVGSPLSLECTVEGTSNPNLYWYRQAAGRGLQLLFYSVGIGQISSEVPQNLSASRPQDRQFILSSKKLLLSDSGFYLCAWSVTTGGTEKLFFGSGTQLSVL.

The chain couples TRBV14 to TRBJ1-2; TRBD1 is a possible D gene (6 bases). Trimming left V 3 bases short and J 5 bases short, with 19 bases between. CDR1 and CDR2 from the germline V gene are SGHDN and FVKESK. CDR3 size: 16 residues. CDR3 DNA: TGTGCCAGCAGCCAGGGCGCAGGGGCGTTCGCTTATGGCTACACCTTC. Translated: CASSQGAGAFAYGYTF.

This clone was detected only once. In DNA form, the CDR3 reads TGCGCCAGCAGCTTAGAAGCGGGGGCAGCCTACAATGAGCAGTTCTTC. Translated, it gives CASSLEAGAAYNEQFF. This chain links TRBV5-1 with TRBJ2-1, with 8 bases aligning to TRBD2. The CDR3 is 16 amino acids. V dropped 2 bases and J dropped 2; count of bases not matched to a gene: 6. Looked up from germline, CDR1 is SGHRS and CDR2 is YFSETQ.

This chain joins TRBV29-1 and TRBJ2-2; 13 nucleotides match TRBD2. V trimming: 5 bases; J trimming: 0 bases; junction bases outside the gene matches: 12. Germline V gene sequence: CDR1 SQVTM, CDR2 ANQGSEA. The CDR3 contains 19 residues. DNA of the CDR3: TGCAGCGTTCCCCTTCCGAAGACTAGCGGGGGGTCGAACACCGGGGAGCTGTTTTTT. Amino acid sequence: CSVPLPKTSGGSNTGELFF.

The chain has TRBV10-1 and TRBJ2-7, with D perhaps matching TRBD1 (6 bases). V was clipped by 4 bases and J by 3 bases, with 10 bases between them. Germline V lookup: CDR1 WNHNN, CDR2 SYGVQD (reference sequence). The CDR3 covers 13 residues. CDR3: CASSGGQIYEQYF. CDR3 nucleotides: TGCGCCAGCAGTGGTGGACAGATCTACGAGCAGTACTTC.